Below are 21 T cell receptor beta chains sequenced from a single sample in a study of blood T cell repertoires in COVID-19. Produced via immunoSEQ multiplex PCR; TCRdb's table is partial and in-frame only. The data contain 150,000 to 180,000 clones, approximately 85% of them seen just once; the ten biggest clones take up roughly 0.62%. The sample consisted of peripheral blood. The receptor set was obtained from a man between 60 and 75 years old with COVID-19, enrolled during active disease.

CDR3: CASSPGQATNEKLFF. The CDR3 DNA sequence: TGTGCCAGTAGTCCAGGACAGGCAACTAATGAAAAACTGTTTTTT. The rearrangement joins TRBV19 to TRBJ1-4; 7 nucleotides agree with TRBD1. Trimming removed 5 bases from V and 0 bases from J; junction bases left unmatched: 3. Germline V gives CDR1 LNHDA, CDR2 SQIVND (reference sequence). This CDR3 spans 15 amino acids.

V usage is TRBV29-1 and J usage is TRBJ1-2; 9 bases map to TRBD1. The CDR3 is 12 residues long. CDR1 and CDR2 from the germline V gene are SQVTM and ANQGSEA. V dropped 6 bases and J dropped 6; count of bases not matched to a gene: 5. The CDR3 spells CSVEQGANGYTF. In DNA, the CDR3 is TGCAGCGTAGAACAGGGGGCTAATGGCTACACCTTC.

This chain links TRBV6-2 or TRBV6-3 with TRBJ1-1; 9 bases agree with TRBD1. The V segment lost 1 base and the J segment 11 bases; nucleotides outside the gene matches: 8. CDR3 size: 14 residues. Per germline, CDR1 MNHEY and CDR2 SVGEGT. CDR3 DNA sequence: TGTGCCAGCAGTTACTTACGGGACAGGGTCGAGGCTTTCTTT. It is translated as CASSYLRDRVEAFF.

In its sample, this clone was seen a few times. The genes are TRBV7-9 and TRBJ2-3, with 7 bases that match TRBD1. The CDR3 is made up of 15 amino acids. V lost 8 bases, J lost 0 bases, and 8 bases stayed unmatched. The germline V gene has CDR1 SEHNR and CDR2 FQNEAQ (reference sequence). CDR3 sequence reads: CASLSRDSSTDTQYF. The CDR3 DNA is TGTGCCAGCTTAAGCCGGGACAGCAGCACAGATACGCAGTATTTT.

The rearrangement links TRBV19 to TRBJ1-6; tentative D call: TRBD1 (6 bases). Trimming shortened V by 5 bases and J by 8 bases, and 13 bases separated the two germline ends. Germline V gene lookup returns CDR1 LNHDA and CDR2 SQIVND (reference sequence). This CDR3 is built from 14 residues. The CDR3 loop reads CASSGDNRDSPLHF. CDR3 in DNA: TGTGCCAGTAGTGGAGATAACAGGGATTCACCCCTCCACTTT.

The V call is TRBV5-6, the J call TRBJ1-1; D ambiguous. The V and J ends lost 1 base and 4 bases respectively, with 11 bases between them. CDR1 and CDR2 (germline): SGHDT, YYEEEE. This CDR3 has 14 amino acids. The chain's CDR3 is CASSLFGVSTEAFF. The CDR3 coding sequence is TGTGCCAGCAGCTTGTTCGGGGTTTCCACTGAAGCTTTCTTT.

This clone has a single count. This sequence joins TRBV4-2 and TRBJ2-4; D might be TRBD2 (5 bases). The V gene lost 0 bases and the J gene lost 3 bases, with 6 bases spanning the gap. This CDR3 comprises 14 residues. The germline gives CDR1 LGHNA, CDR2 YNFKEQ. The CDR3 DNA follows: TGTGCCAGCAGCCAAGAAGGGAGCAAAAACATTCAGTACTTC. It yields the protein CASSQEGSKNIQYF.

The V and J genes are TRBV6-5 and TRBJ2-2; unclear D gene. Between the trimmed V and J ends, which lost 5 bases and 6 bases, there was a span of 7 bases. The CDR3 is made up of 12 amino acids. Germline CDR1 MNHEY, CDR2 SVGAGI. The CDR3 DNA reads TGTGCCAGCAGTAGAGAGGCCGGGGAGCTGTTTTTT. Its protein is CASSREAGELFF.

The chain couples TRBV5-6 to TRBJ1-5, with TRBD1 matching over 7 bases. With 0 bases clipped from V and 5 bases from J, the junction kept 2 bases outside the gene matches. The CDR3 runs 14 residues. CDR1 and CDR2 (germline): SGHDT, YYEEEE. CDR3 bases: TGTGCCAGCAGCTTGGCAGGGGGTCATCAGCCCCAGCATTTT. Protein: CASSLAGGHQPQHF.

This rearrangement joins TRBV11-3 to TRBJ1-1; the D is unclear. Trimming stripped 5 bases from V and 1 base from J, with 14 bases between. The germline gives CDR1 SGHNT, CDR2 YENEEA. The CDR3 is 15 amino acids. For the CDR3, the DNA is TGTGCCAGCAGCCCGATAGTTCCTGAGAACACTGAAGCTTTCTTT. This encodes CASSPIVPENTEAFF.

The chain is built from TRBV6-5 and TRBJ1-5; D might be TRBD1 (6 bases). The CDR3 sequence is 14 residues long. Germline V gives CDR1 MNHEY, CDR2 SVGAGI. Trimming cost V 8 bases and J 2 bases, with 13 bases left between them. Here the CDR3 DNA reads TGTGCCAGCGCCGCAGGGGTGGGCAATCAGCCCCAGCATTTT. Translated, it gives CASAAGVGNQPQHF.

This clone was seen a few times. The V gene is TRBV7-3, the J gene TRBJ2-2, with TRBD1 matching over 10 bases. Germline CDR1 and CDR2: SGHTA and FQGTGA. This CDR3 region has 14 residues. V was pared by 3 bases and J by 6 bases, with 1 base of the junction left unmatched. CDR3 sequence: CASSFDRGPGELFF. The CDR3 DNA sequence: TGTGCCAGCAGCTTTGACAGGGGGCCCGGGGAGCTGTTTTTT.

A remark on this clone: The junction departs from germline at one end; a sequencing error may be responsible. The chain couples TRBV20-1 to TRBJ1-2, with D possibly matching TRBD1 (6 bases). Germline V gives CDR1 DFQATT, CDR2 SNEGSKA (reference sequence). This CDR3 is 11 amino acids long. CDR3 loop: CSAGEFGGSTF. As DNA, the CDR3 is TGCAGTGCTGGGGAATTTGGGGGCTCCACCTTC.

This clone was recorded once. This sequence joins TRBV10-3 and TRBJ1-1, with 10 bases identical to TRBD1. Germline CDR1 ENHRY, CDR2 SYGVKD. The V gene end was trimmed by 8 bases and the J gene end by 3 bases; junction bases not matched to a gene: 6. The length of the CDR3 is 14 residues. CDR3 sequence: CAIGTGVLDTEAFF. The CDR3 DNA is TGTGCCATCGGGACAGGGGTTTTGGACACTGAAGCTTTCTTT.

This rearrangement joins TRBV5-6 to TRBJ1-2; D remains unclear. Germline lookup yields CDR1 SGHDT and CDR2 YYEEEE. Trimming took off 0 bases at V and 0 bases at J, with 12 bases between the two ends. The CDR3 consists of 16 residues. In nucleotides, the CDR3 is TGTGCCAGCAGCTTGGGTTCAGGCAGATCTAACTATGGCTACACCTTC. Its protein product is CASSLGSGRSNYGYTF.

This chain uses TRBV7-8 with TRBJ1-4, with 9 bases matching TRBD1. This CDR3 is 15 amino acids long. The V segment lost 6 bases and the J segment 8 bases; nucleotides outside the gene matches: 10. The germline gives CDR1 SGHVS, CDR2 FQNEAQ. The CDR3 sequence is CASRSKQGAEEKLFF. The CDR3 DNA reads as TGTGCCAGCAGAAGTAAACAGGGGGCGGAGGAAAAACTGTTTTTT. The entire variable domain, with the rest obtained from reference TRBV7-8 and TRBJ1-4, is as follows: GAGVSQSPRYKVAKRGQDVALRCDPISGHVSLFWYQQALGQGPEFLTYFQNEAQLDKSGLPSDRFFAERPEGSVSTLKIQRTQQEDSAVYLCASRSKQGAEEKLFFGSGTQLSVL.

The rearrangement joins TRBV19 to TRBJ1-1; 8 bases align to TRBD1. With 3 bases clipped from V and 2 bases from J, the junction kept 2 bases outside the gene matches. The CDR3 consists of 14 residues. In germline, CDR1 is LNHDA, CDR2 SQIVND (reference sequence). CDR3 coding DNA: TGTGCCAGTAGTATGACAGGGGTCAACACTGAAGCTTTCTTT. Protein product: CASSMTGVNTEAFF.

This chain links TRBV19 with TRBJ2-1, with D possibly matching TRBD2 (5 bases). The germline V gene has CDR1 LNHDA and CDR2 SQIVND (reference sequence). This CDR3 is built from 14 residues. V lost 2 bases to trimming and J lost 9 bases, with 14 bases between them. The CDR3 loop reads CASSIHRPEGEQFF. In DNA form, the CDR3 reads TGTGCCAGTAGTATACATCGCCCCGAGGGTGAGCAGTTCTTC.

The V call is TRBV5-5, the J call TRBJ1-4; D not resolved. Looked up from germline, CDR1 is SGHKS and CDR2 is YYEKEE (reference sequence). The CDR3 runs to 15 residues. Trimming shortened V by 3 bases and J by 1 base, and 10 bases separated the two germline ends. CDR3 DNA sequence: TGTGCCAGCAGCTCAATTCCGGGAACTAATGAAAAACTGTTTTTT. Amino acids: CASSSIPGTNEKLFF.

The rearrangement uses TRBV28 and TRBJ1-1; D is perhaps TRBD1 (5 bases). CDR3 length: 11 residues. Per the germline V gene, CDR1 is MDHEN and CDR2 is SYDVKM. Trimming removed 6 bases at V and 7 bases at J, with 9 bases between. CDR3 in DNA: TGTGCCAGCAGGGGGCAGGGTGAAGCTTTCTTT. This encodes CASRGQGEAFF.

The rearrangement joins TRBV18 to TRBJ1-3; D remains unclear. Trimming cost V 6 bases and J 0 bases, with 12 bases left between them. The V gene's germline CDR1 is KGHSH and CDR2 LQKENI. CDR3 length equals 15 residues. CDR3 sequence (DNA): TGTGCCAGCTCCGAGACTCAGAGCTCTGGAAACACCATATATTTT. It codes for CASSETQSSGNTIYF.